The 12 T cell receptor beta chains in this list originate from one sample, sequenced in a study of OX40 agonist ivuxolimab in advanced cancers. This table comes from immunoSEQ multiplex PCR, and its TCRdb copy is limited to in-frame clones, with some not included. The repertoire holds approximately 74,000 clones, with 65% to 90% as singletons. The sequences come from CD4+ or CD8+ T cells sorted from blood, collected in a trial of the OX40 agonist ivuxolimab. The receptors were gathered from an adult with an advanced solid tumor such as melanoma, head and neck, liver or kidney cancer.

The J gene is TRBJ2-3, the V gene TRBV5-4; TRBD1 might be the D (7 bases). The V and J ends lost 0 bases and 2 bases respectively, with 10 bases between them. Germline V lookup: CDR1 SGHNT, CDR2 YYREEE (reference sequence). The CDR3 length is 15 residues. CDR3 region: CASSLARGVTDTQYF. In DNA, the CDR3 is TGTGCCAGCAGCTTGGCCAGGGGGGTCACAGATACGCAGTATTTT.

The chain is built from TRBV28 and TRBJ2-6; tentatively, D is TRBD1 (6 bases). The CDR3 length is 15 residues. Germline V lookup: CDR1 MDHEN, CDR2 SYDVKM. V lost 6 bases and J lost 2, with 11 bases in between. DNA of the CDR3: TGTGCCAGCAGCCTAGGGGGACCTGGGGCCAACGTCCTGACTTTC. This sequence encodes CASSLGGPGANVLTF.

The rearrangement joins TRBV29-1 to TRBJ2-1; 7 bases match TRBD2. The V and J ends lost 6 bases and 7 bases, in that order; junction bases with no gene match: 3. Looked up from germline, CDR1 is SQVTM and CDR2 is ANQGSEA. The length of the CDR3 is 11 residues. CDR3: CSVGDYNEQFF. The CDR3 coding sequence is TGCAGCGTCGGGGACTATAATGAGCAGTTCTTC.

The V call is TRBV7-9, the J call TRBJ2-1; the match to TRBD2 covers 8 bases. J lost 9 bases, V lost 1 base, and 11 bases had no gene match. The germline gives CDR1 SEHNR, CDR2 FQNEAQ (reference sequence). This CDR3 is 16 amino acids long. The DNA for the CDR3 is TGTGCCAGCAGCTTAGGGTTTACAGCGGGAGAGGTTGAGCAGTTCTTC. The encoded protein is CASSLGFTAGEVEQFF.

This chain uses TRBV4-2 with TRBJ2-3; TRBD1 matches 8 bases. This CDR3 spans 13 amino acids. V was pared by 8 bases and J by 3 bases, with 4 bases of the junction left unmatched. CDR1 and CDR2 from the germline V gene are LGHNA and YNFKEQ. The CDR3 sequence is CASYGQGTDTQYF. CDR3 sequence (DNA): TGTGCCAGCTACGGACAGGGTACAGATACGCAGTATTTT.

This clone was observed a few times. The genes are TRBV28 and TRBJ1-6; perhaps TRBD1 as D (6 bases). CDR3 length equals 15 residues. With 2 bases removed from V and 5 bases from J, the gap between germline ends came to 10 bases. Germline V gene sequence: CDR1 MDHEN, CDR2 SYDVKM. In DNA, the CDR3 is TGTGCCAGCAGTTTAGGGGGGGCGGATAATTCACCCCTCCACTTT. It codes for CASSLGGADNSPLHF.

Concerning this clone: At the DNA level, this CDR3 is encoded by other sequences in the same sample as well. The genes are TRBV6-5 and TRBJ1-2, with a weak D call TRBD1 (5 bases). Germline CDR1 is MNHEY and CDR2 is SVGAGI. This CDR3 is 14 amino acids long. V was cut by 6 bases and J by 2 bases, with 13 bases left in between. The CDR3 spells CASSRDGSNYGYTF. The CDR3 DNA is TGTGCCAGCAGCCGGGACGGATCAAACTATGGCTACACCTTC.

The genes are TRBV15 and TRBJ2-3, with D unclear. Germline V gives CDR1 LNHNV, CDR2 YYDKDF (reference sequence). This CDR3 has 12 amino acids. V shed 4 bases and J shed 0 bases, with 2 bases lying between them. The CDR3 here is CATSKSTDTQYF. DNA for the CDR3: TGTGCCACCAGCAAGAGCACAGATACGCAGTATTTT.

This chain connects TRBV6-5 to TRBJ2-7, with a possible D match to TRBD2 (7 bases). V was cut by 2 bases and J by 1 base, with 12 bases left in between. The CDR3 has 15 amino acids. Germline CDR1 MNHEY, CDR2 SVGAGI. CDR3: CASSYGGGPSYEQYF. The CDR3 region has the DNA TGTGCCAGCAGTTACGGGGGGGGCCCTTCCTACGAGCAGTACTTC.

This clone has just one count. As DNA, the CDR3 is TGTGCCAGCAGCTCAGGGTCAACTAATGAAAAACTGTTTTTT. Its protein is CASSSGSTNEKLFF. This chain joins TRBV6-1 and TRBJ1-4, with D perhaps TRBD1 (5 bases). Per germline, CDR1 MNHNS and CDR2 SASEGT. Trimming stripped 6 bases from V and 0 bases from J, with 8 bases between. The CDR3 sequence is 14 residues long.

The V call is TRBV6-6, the J call TRBJ1-2, with 11 bases fitting TRBD1. V lost 5 bases to trimming and J lost 4 bases; unmatched junction nucleotides: 6. The CDR3 totals 15 residues. Germline CDR1 is MNHNY and CDR2 is SVGAGI (reference sequence). The CDR3 protein is CASSRRDRGIYGYTF. DNA of the CDR3: TGTGCCAGCAGTCGCCGGGACAGGGGGATCTATGGCTACACCTTC.

The chain employs TRBV7-9 and TRBJ1-2; TRBD1 is a possible D gene (6 bases). The germline V and J ends were trimmed by 6 bases and 5 bases, with 10 bases remaining between them. This CDR3 spans 12 amino acids. Germline lookup yields CDR1 SEHNR and CDR2 FQNEAQ (reference sequence). DNA for the CDR3: TGTGCCAGCAGTGGACAGACATATGGCTACACCTTC. Protein product: CASSGQTYGYTF.